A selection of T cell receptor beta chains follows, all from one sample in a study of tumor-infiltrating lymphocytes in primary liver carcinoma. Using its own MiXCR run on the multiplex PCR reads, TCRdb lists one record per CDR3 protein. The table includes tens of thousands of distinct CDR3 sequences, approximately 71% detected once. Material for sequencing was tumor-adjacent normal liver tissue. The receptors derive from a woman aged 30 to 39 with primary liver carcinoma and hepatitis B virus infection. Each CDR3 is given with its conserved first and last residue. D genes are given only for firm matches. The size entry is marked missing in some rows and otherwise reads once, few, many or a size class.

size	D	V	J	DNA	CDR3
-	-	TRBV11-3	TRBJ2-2	TGTGCCGGCAGCTTGGCTTCCATTAGGCTGGACGGGGAGCTGTTTTTT	CAGSLASIRLDGELFF
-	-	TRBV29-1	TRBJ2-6	TGCAGCGATCAAGGAGCTGGGGCCAACGTCCTGACTTTC	CSDQGAGANVLTF
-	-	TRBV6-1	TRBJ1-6	TGTGCCAGCGCCGTCATGGACGGAAACTCACCTCTCCACTTT	CASAVMDGNSPLHF
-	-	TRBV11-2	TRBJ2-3	TGTGCCTGCAGCGTCTCCAGGGAGGATACACAGTATTTT	CACSVSREDTQYF
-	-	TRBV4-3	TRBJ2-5	TGCGCCAGCAGCCAAGACCGGACAGAGTCTGGATGGACCCAGTACTTC	CASSQDRTESGWTQYF
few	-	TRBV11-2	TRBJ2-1	TGTGCCAGCAGCCTAGGTTTGGGGCCAGGGTGGGGCCATGAGCAGTTCTTC	CASSLGLGPGWGHEQFF
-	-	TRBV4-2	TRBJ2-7	TGCGCCAGCAGCCAAGCCGCCGGGTGGGAGTTGTATGAGCAGTACTTC	CASSQAAGWELYEQYF
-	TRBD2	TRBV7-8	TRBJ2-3	TGTGCCACCAGCTTTGGAGCGGGAGGACCTGGTGATACGCAGTATTTT	CATSFGAGGPGDTQYF
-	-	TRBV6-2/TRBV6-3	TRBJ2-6	TGTGCCAGTAGTTACATCCTAACTGGGGCCAACGTCCTGACTTTC	CASSYILTGANVLTF
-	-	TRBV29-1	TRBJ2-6	-	CSVQRRRSGTFGADVLTF
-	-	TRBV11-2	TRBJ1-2	TGTGCCAACACTCATGGGGGCGGTGAAGGCTACACCTTC	CANTHGGGEGYTF
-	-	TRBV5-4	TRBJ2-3	TGCGCCAGCAGCCCGCCCGGGATGGAGGCGGATACGCAGTATTTC	CASSPPGMEADTQYF
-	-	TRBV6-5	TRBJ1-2	TGTGTCAGCAGTAGAGGACGGTCGGCCAACTATGGCTACACCTTC	CVSSRGRSANYGYTF
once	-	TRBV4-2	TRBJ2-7	TGTACCAGCAACCAAGGGTACCTAGACTACGAGCAGTACTTC	CTSNQGYLDYEQYF
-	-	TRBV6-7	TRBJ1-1	TGTGCCAGCAGTTACCCTCGGATGAACACTCAAGCTTTCTTT	CASSYPRMNTQAFF
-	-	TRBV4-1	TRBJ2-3	TGCGCCACCAGCCAACTAGGCATGGTAGCTGAAGACTCGGATACGCAGTATTTT	CATSQLGMVAEDSDTQYF
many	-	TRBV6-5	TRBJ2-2	TGTGCCAGCAGTTCCGGGGACTCATCCACCGGGGAGCTGTTTTTT	CASSSGDSSTGELFF
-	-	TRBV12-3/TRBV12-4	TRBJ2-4	TGTGCCAGCAGTCTAGCCCAAGTTCGATCGGGGGAGTGGGGCATTCAGTACTTC	CASSLAQVRSGEWGIQYF
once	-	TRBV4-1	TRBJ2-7	TGCGCCAGCAGCTTAGAGTCGGGATACGAGCAGTACTTC	CASSLESGYEQYF
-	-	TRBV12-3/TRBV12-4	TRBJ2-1	TGTGCCAGCAGTTTGGCCCTAGCGACAGTCAATGAGCAGTTCTTC	CASSLALATVNEQFF
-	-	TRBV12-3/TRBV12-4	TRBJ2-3	TGTGCCAGCAATGTTGGACAAGGGAGCACAGATACGCAGTATTTT	CASNVGQGSTDTQYF
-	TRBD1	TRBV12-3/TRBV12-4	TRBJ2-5	TGTGCTACCAGTTTAGGGGACAGGGACCTAGAGACCCAGTACTTC	CATSLGDRDLETQYF
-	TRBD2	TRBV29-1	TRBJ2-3	TGCTGCGTTGTGGGCGGGAGCACAGATACACAGTATTTT	CCVVGGSTDTQYF
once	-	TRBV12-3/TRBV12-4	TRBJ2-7	TGTGGCAGCAGTTTAGATGGGAGGATTTTCTACGAGCAGTACTTC	CGSSLDGRIFYEQYF
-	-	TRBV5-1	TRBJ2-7	TGCGCCAGCGGCTTGGGAGCTTGGGGAAGTGAGCAGTACTTC	CASGLGAWGSEQYF
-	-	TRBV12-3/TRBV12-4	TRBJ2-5	TGTACCAGCAGTTTCTCCAGTGGAACCCAGTACTTC	CTSSFSSGTQYF
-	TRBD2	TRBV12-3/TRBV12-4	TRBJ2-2	TGTGCCAACAGTTTAGGGAGCGGGACTAGCGGGGACCGTTGGACCGGGGAGCTGTTTTTT	CANSLGSGTSGDRWTGELFF
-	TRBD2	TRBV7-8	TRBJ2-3	TGTGCCAGCAGCTTAGTAGCGGGAGGGCCTGATGATGCGCAGTATTTT	CASSLVAGGPDDAQYF
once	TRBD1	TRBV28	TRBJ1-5	TGTGTCAGCAGTATCTGGGCCAGGGGGGTTCTTTACAGCAATCAGCCCCAGCATTTT	CVSSIWARGVLYSNQPQHF
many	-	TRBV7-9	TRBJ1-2	TGTGCCAGCAGCTTAGCGTCCCGAGGCCAGACGAATGGCTACACCTTC	CASSLASRGQTNGYTF
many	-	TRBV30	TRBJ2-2	TGTGCCTGGAGTGTACTCCCCGGGAGCAGGACCGGGGAGCTGTTTTTT	CAWSVLPGSRTGELFF
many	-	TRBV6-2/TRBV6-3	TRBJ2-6	TGTGCCAGCAGTTACAGGGACTCTGGGGCCAACGTCCTGACTTTC	CASSYRDSGANVLTF
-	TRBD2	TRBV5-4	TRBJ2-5	TGTGCCAGCAGCTTGGTAGGGACTAGCGGAAGGGAGACCCTGTACTTC	CASSLVGTSGRETLYF
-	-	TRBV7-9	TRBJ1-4	TGTGCCAGCAGCTTATTCACAGCAACTAATGAAAAGCTGTTTTTT	CASSLFTATNEKLFF
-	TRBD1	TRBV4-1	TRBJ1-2	TGCGCCAGCAGCCAAGATCGGCAGGGGGCCAGCTATGGCTACACCTTC	CASSQDRQGASYGYTF
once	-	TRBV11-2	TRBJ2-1	TGTGCCTGCAGCTTAGGCGTACGGGGCTCCTACAATGAGCAGTTCTTC	CACSLGVRGSYNEQFF
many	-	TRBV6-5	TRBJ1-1	TGTGCCAGCAGTCCATTCTACAGGACCCCTGAAGCTTTCTTT	CASSPFYRTPEAFF
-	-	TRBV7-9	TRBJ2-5	TGTGCCAGCAGCTTCACAACCCAAGAGACCCAGCACTTC	CASSFTTQETQHF
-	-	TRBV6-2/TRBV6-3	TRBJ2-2	TGTACCAGCAGGACGAGACTAGGGGCCACCGGGGAGCTGTTTTTT	CTSRTRLGATGELFF
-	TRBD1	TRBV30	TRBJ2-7	TGTGCCTGGAGGCCCACCGGACAGGGCTATCCCTACGAGCAGTACTTC	CAWRPTGQGYPYEQYF
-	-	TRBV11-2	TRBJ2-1	TGTGCCAGCATGGAAAGGAATGAGCAGTTCTTC	CASMERNEQFF
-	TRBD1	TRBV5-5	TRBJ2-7	TGTGCCAGCAGCTTGAAGGACAGGGTGCACAGCTCCTATGAGCAGTACTTC	CASSLKDRVHSSYEQYF
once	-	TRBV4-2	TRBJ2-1	TGTGCCAGCAGCCAAGGTGAACTAGCAGGTTGCAGTGAGCAGTTCTTC	CASSQGELAGCSEQFF
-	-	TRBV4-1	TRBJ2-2	TGCGATAGCAGCCTGACCAAGAAATGGACGTCGAACACCAGGGAGCTGTTTTTT	CDSSLTKKWTSNTRELFF